This T cell receptor (beta chain) appears in the sequencing data of a study of T cell responses to AZD1222 COVID-19 vaccine. About the research overall: Second-dose recipients at about 4 or about 12 weeks were treated as one pooled group. Study-wide results and limits: Donors skewed white British and female; clonal diversity was possibly underestimated.

Clones were sequenced by immunoSEQ multiplex PCR, and TCRdb holds only the in-frame ones, with some missing. The profile shows about 150,000 clones, 85% to 95% of them singletons. Germline V gene data show CDR1 as LGHDT and CDR2 as YNNKEL (reference sequence). The CDR3 totals 12 residues. The V end was cut by 3 bases, the J end by 7 bases, with 7 bases between. Notes on this clone: Its antigen is unknown.

Sequenced here: peripheral blood, sampled on day 0 of AZD1222 vaccination. This TCR was recovered from an adult in good health. J is TRBJ2-1 and V is TRBV3-1 (or the pseudogene TRBV3-2); no clear D. The CDR3, as DNA: TGTGCCAGCAGCCACGACGGAAATGAGCAGTTCTTC. This gives the protein CASSHDGNEQFF.